This is a list of T cell receptor beta chains from one sample in a study of early T cells in non-severe SARS-CoV-2 infection. A single record per CDR3 protein comes from TCRdb applying MiXCR to the 5' RACE reads. This table has about 27,000 distinct CDR3 sequences, roughly 4% appearing once. Sequenced: whole blood. The receptors were gathered from an adult who was a healthcare worker with PCR-confirmed SARS-CoV-2 infection or an uninfected control (not recorded which). The CDR3 runs from the conserved cysteine through the conserved F or W. Each record gives: V gene, D gene, clone size, J gene, CDR3 DNA, CDR3 protein. A D gene is named only where the DNA matches it firmly. Size values are once, few and many counts, or a class for expanded clones, and some rows have none.

>TRBV20-1|NA|NA|TRBJ1-6
TGCAGTGCTGGAAAAGGACGTCCCTATAATTCACCCCTCCACTTT
CSAGKGRPYNSPLHF
>TRBV11-2|NA|many|TRBJ1-1
TGTGCCAGCAGCTTAGTGGTGAACACTGAAGCTTTCTTT
CASSLVVNTEAFF
>TRBV20-1|NA|NA|TRBJ2-7
TGCAGTGCAAGTGAGGGGGGTAAGCTCGGTTACGAGCAGTACTTC
CSASEGGKLGYEQYF
>TRBV12-3/TRBV12-4|NA|many|TRBJ1-1
TGTGCCGTAAGGGTGGGGAACACTGAAGCTTTCTTT
CAVRVGNTEAFF
>TRBV27|TRBD2|many|TRBJ2-7
TGTGCCAGCAGTTTATCAGCGGGAGTAGAGGAGCAGTACTTC
CASSLSAGVEEQYF
>TRBV7-8|TRBD2|many|TRBJ2-1
TGTGCCAGCAGCCCGGCCGGGACTAGCGGTTACAATGAGCAGTTCTTC
CASSPAGTSGYNEQFF
>TRBV7-9|TRBD2|few|TRBJ2-3
TGTGCCATCGACCCAGCGGGAGGGCCCGGAGATACGCAGTATTTT
CAIDPAGGPGDTQYF
>TRBV7-2|TRBD2|many|TRBJ2-1
TGTGCCAGCAGCTCGTATGGGGGGGTCGTGCAGTTCTTC
CASSSYGGVVQFF
>TRBV29-1|NA|many|TRBJ2-7
TGCAGCGTTGGGGACCAACTTCTCGGCGAGCAGTACTTC
CSVGDQLLGEQYF
>TRBV29-1|TRBD1|NA|TRBJ2-7
TGCAGCGTCGACAGGGGAATCTACGAGCAGTACTTC
CSVDRGIYEQYF
>TRBV6-1|TRBD2|many|TRBJ2-1
TGTGCCAGCAATTTAGGACTAGCGGGATACAATGAGCAGTTCTTC
CASNLGLAGYNEQFF
>TRBV7-2|NA|few|TRBJ2-5
TGTGCCAGCAGCCCGCGGTCACTGGGGGTGGGTGAGACCCAGTACTTC
CASSPRSLGVGETQYF